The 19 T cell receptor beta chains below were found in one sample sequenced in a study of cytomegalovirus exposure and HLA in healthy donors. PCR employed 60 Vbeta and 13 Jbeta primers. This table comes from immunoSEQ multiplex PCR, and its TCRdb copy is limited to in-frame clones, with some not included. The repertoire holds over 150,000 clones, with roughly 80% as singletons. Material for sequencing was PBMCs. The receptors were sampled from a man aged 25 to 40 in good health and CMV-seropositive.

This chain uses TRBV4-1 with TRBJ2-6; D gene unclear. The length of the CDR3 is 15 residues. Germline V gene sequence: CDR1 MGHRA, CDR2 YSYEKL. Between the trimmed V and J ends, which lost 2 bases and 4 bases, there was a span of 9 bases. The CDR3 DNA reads TGCGCCAGCAGCCAACCCTCAGTCGGGGCCAACGTCCTGACTTTC. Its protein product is CASSQPSVGANVLTF.

The CDR3 DNA follows: TGCAGCGTCCGGGGGGGATCAGACACTGAAGCTTTCTTT. This translates into CSVRGGSDTEAFF. The gene calls are TRBV29-1 and TRBJ1-1, with D possibly TRBD1 on 5 matching bases. CDR1 and CDR2 from the germline V gene are SQVTM and ANQGSEA. The CDR3 is 13 amino acids. Trimming left V 6 bases short and J 3 bases short, with 14 bases between. Drawing the rest from reference TRBV29-1 and TRBJ1-1, the complete variable domain is SAVISQKPSRDICQRGTSLTIQCQVDSQVTMMFWYRQQPGQSLTLIATANQGSEATYESGFVIDKFPISRPNLTFSTLTVSNMSPEDSSIYLCSVRGGSDTEAFFGQGTRLTVV.

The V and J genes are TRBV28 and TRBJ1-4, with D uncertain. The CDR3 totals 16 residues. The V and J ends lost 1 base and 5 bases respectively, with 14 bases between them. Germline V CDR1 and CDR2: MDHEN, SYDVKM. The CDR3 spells CASSLSRNPPNEKLFF. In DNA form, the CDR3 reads TGTGCCAGCAGTTTATCCAGGAACCCTCCCAATGAAAAACTGTTTTTT.

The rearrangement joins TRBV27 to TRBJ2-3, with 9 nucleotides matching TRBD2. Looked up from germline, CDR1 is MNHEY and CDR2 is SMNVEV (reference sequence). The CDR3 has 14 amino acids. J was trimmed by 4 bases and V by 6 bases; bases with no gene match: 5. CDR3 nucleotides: TGTGCCAGCAGGTTAGCGGGAGTGGCAGATACGCAGTATTTT. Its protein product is CASRLAGVADTQYF.

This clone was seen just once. This CDR3 reads CASSLDVQDRNQETQYF. The CDR3 DNA follows: TGTGCCAGCAGCTTAGATGTCCAGGACAGGAACCAAGAGACCCAGTACTTC. V and J are TRBV11-2 and TRBJ2-5, with 7 positions matching TRBD1. Trimming removed 0 bases from V and 0 bases from J; junction bases left unmatched: 7. The CDR3 consists of 17 residues. Germline CDR1 and CDR2: SGHAT and FQNNGV. Complete variable domain (other parts from reference TRBV11-2 and TRBJ2-5): EAGVAQSPRYKIIEKRQSVAFWCNPISGHATLYWYQQILGQGPKLLIQFQNNGVVDDSQLPKDRFSAERLKGVDSTLKIQPAKLEDSAVYLCASSLDVQDRNQETQYFGPGTRLLVL.

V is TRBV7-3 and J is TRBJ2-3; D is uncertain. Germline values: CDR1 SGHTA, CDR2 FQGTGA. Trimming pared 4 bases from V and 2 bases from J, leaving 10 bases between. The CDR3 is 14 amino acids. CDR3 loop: CASSYRAITDTQYF. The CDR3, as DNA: TGTGCCAGCAGCTACCGAGCAATCACAGATACGCAGTATTTT.

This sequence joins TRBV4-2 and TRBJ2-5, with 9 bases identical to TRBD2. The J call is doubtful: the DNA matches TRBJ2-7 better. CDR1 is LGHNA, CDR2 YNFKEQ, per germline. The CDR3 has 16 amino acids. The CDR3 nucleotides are TGTGCCAGCAGCCAAGGGGATAGCGGGAGCTCCTACGAGCAGTACTTC. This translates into CASSQGDSGSSYEQYF.

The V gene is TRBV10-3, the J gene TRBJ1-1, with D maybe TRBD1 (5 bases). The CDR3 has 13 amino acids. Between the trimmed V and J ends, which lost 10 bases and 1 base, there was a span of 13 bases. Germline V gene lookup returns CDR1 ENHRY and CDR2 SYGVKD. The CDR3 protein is CASELDRNTEAFF. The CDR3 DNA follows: TGTGCCAGCGAGCTCGACAGGAACACTGAAGCTTTCTTT.

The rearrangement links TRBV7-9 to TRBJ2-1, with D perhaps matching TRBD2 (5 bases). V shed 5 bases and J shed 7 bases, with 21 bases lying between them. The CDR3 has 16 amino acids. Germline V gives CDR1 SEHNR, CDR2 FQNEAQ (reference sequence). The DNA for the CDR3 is TGTGCCAGCAGCGCGCCCCCAGCTCTCGGGGTGAATGAGCAGTTCTTC. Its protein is CASSAPPALGVNEQFF.

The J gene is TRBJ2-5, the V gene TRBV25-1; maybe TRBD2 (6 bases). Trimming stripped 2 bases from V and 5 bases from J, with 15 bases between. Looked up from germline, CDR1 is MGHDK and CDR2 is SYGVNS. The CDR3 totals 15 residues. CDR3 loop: CASSESAREAETQYF. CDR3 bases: TGTGCCAGCAGTGAAAGCGCAAGGGAGGCGGAGACCCAGTACTTC.

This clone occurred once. The CDR3 loop reads CASMMTGGFLQPEAFF. The CDR3 nucleotides read TGTGCCAGCATGATGACAGGGGGCTTTCTCCAGCCTGAAGCTTTCTTT. This chain connects TRBV28 to TRBJ1-1; 10 nucleotides line up with TRBD1. With 7 bases clipped from V and 6 bases from J, the junction kept 14 bases outside the gene matches. This CDR3 comprises 16 residues. CDR1 MDHEN and CDR2 SYDVKM come from the germline V gene. The full variable domain, in which reference TRBV28 and TRBJ1-1 provide the parts outside the CDR3, is DVKVTQSSRYLVKRTGEKVFLECVQDMDHENMFWYRQDPGLGLRLIYFSYDVKMKEKGDIPEGYSVSREKKERFSLILESASTNQTSMYLCASMMTGGFLQPEAFFGQGTRLTVV.

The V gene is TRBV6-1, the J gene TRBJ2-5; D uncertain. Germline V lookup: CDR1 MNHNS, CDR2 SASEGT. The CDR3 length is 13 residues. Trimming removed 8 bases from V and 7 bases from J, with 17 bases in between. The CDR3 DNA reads TGTGCCAGCGGAGTACCGAATACGGGGACCCAGTACTTC. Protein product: CASGVPNTGTQYF.

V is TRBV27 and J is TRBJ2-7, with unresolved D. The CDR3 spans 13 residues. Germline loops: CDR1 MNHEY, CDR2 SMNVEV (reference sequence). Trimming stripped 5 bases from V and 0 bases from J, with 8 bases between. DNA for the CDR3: TGTGCCAGCAGTCCATCACTCTCCTACGAGCAGTACTTC. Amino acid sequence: CASSPSLSYEQYF.

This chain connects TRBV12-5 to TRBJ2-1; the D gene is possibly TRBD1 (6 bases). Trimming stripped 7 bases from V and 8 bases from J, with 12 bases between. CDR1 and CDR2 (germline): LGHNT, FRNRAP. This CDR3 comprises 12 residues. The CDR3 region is CASAAGVDEQFF. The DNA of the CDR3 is TGTGCTAGTGCGGCAGGGGTGGATGAGCAGTTCTTC.

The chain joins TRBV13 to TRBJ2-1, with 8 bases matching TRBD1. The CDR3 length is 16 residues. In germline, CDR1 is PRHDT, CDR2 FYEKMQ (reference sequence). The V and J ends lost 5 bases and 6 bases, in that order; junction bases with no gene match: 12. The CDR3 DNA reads TGTGCCAGCAGCCCCCCGGACAGGGAATCCCCCAATGAGCAGTTCTTC. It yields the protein CASSPPDRESPNEQFF.

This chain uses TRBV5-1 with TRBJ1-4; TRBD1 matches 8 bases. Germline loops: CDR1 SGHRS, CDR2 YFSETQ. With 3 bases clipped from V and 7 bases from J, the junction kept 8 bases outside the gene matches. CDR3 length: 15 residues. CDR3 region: CASSSTGGYGEKLFF. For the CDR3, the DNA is TGCGCCAGCAGCTCAACAGGGGGATATGGTGAAAAACTGTTTTTT.

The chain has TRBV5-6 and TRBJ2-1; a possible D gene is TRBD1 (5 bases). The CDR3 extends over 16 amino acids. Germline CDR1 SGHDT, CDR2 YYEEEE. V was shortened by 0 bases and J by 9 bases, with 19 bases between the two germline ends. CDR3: CASSLVWSGITGEQFF. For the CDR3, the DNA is TGTGCCAGCAGCTTGGTGTGGTCAGGGATCACTGGTGAGCAGTTCTTC.

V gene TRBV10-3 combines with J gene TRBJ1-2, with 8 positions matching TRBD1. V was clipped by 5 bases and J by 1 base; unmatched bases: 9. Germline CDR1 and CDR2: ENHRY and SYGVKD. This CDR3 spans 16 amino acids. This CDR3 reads CAISPDRVGVNYGYTF. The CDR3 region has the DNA TGTGCCATCAGTCCGGACAGGGTCGGGGTTAACTATGGCTACACCTTC.

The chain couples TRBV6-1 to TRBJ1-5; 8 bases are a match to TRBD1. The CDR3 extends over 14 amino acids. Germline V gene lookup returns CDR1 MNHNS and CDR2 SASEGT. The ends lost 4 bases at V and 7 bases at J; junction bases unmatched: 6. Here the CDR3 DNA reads TGTGCCAGCAGTGGGCAGGGGGCCTTCCAGCCCCAGCATTTT. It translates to CASSGQGAFQPQHF.